This T cell receptor beta chain was sequenced during a study of blood T cell repertoires in COVID-19. Overall study: The samples span acute and convalescent COVID-19 from the United States, Italy and Spain.

The table came from immunoSEQ multiplex PCR; TCRdb's copy has only in-frame clones and leaves some out. The sample carries approximately 100,000 clones, 85% to 90% recorded once. The CDR3 loop spans 17 amino acids. The germline gives CDR1 SGHNT, CDR2 YYREEE (reference sequence). The trim removed 6 bases at V and 1 base at J, leaving 13 bases unmatched. The Seattle patients, enrolled during active infection, were followed longitudinally. The specimen sequenced was peripheral blood. The sequence derives from a human donor with COVID-19, enrolled during active disease. The donor label of this sample is uncertain. The chain couples TRBV5-4 to TRBJ2-5, with 9 nucleotides matching TRBD1. Written as DNA, the CDR3 is TGTGCCAGCATAGGAGGCCCGACAGGGGGAGGCCAAGAGACCCAGTACTTC. As protein: CASIGGPTGGGQETQYF.